Presented here are 5 T cell receptor beta chains from one specimen sequenced in a study of neurological immune-mediated disorders (dated by TCRdb to the late 2010s). Library generation was performed with 5' RACE. For sequencing, an Illumina HiSeq 2500 was employed. TCRdb applied fastp at Q25 and MiXCR to the public reads, then kept only in-frame beta chains. Rows are combined by CDR3 protein, so each entry shows the most common genes and DNA. The sample yields 45,000 to 55,000 distinct CDR3 sequences; approximately 3.9% were counted once. The ten top clones hold 6.5% of the sample. Sequencing used PBMCs. Every receptor here comes from a man aged 55-75 years with multiple sclerosis.

This clonotype occurred many times. V usage is TRBV20-1 and J usage is TRBJ1-1, with 7 bases that match TRBD1. The CDR3 contains 13 residues. Germline V gene data show CDR1 as DFQATT and CDR2 as SNEGSKA (reference sequence). V trimming: 6 bases; J trimming: 3 bases; junction bases outside the gene matches: 7. The CDR3 sequence is CSAAGTEYTEAFF. In DNA, the CDR3 is TGCAGTGCGGCGGGGACAGAGTACACTGAAGCTTTCTTT.

This clonotype appeared many times. This chain uses TRBV20-1 with TRBJ2-3, with 7 bases lining up with TRBD2. The CDR3 has 15 residues. V was clipped by 5 bases and J by 4 bases; unmatched bases: 12. CDR1 and CDR2 (germline): DFQATT, SNEGSKA (reference sequence). This chain's CDR3 is CSASARQRGADTQYF. In DNA form, the CDR3 reads TGCAGTGCTTCAGCCCGACAGCGGGGCGCAGATACGCAGTATTTT.

Many counts were recorded for this clonotype. V usage is TRBV24-1 and J usage is TRBJ2-2; D gene uncertain. Germline V lookup: CDR1 KGHDR, CDR2 SFDVKD. V lost 1 base and J 1 base, leaving 6 bases between the germline ends. The CDR3 is 15 residues long. The CDR3 reads CATSDLPENTGELFF. DNA of the CDR3: TGTGCCACCAGTGATTTACCGGAGAACACCGGGGAGCTGTTTTTT.

The table lists this clonotype with many counts. This chain connects TRBV7-2 to TRBJ2-3; D unclear. Germline CDR1 is SGHTA and CDR2 is FQGNSA. V was trimmed by 0 bases and J by 7 bases, leaving 8 bases between them. The CDR3 has 13 residues. The CDR3 spells CASSLAMRNTQYF. The CDR3 DNA reads TGTGCCAGCAGCTTAGCGATGCGCAATACGCAGTATTTT.

A few counts support this clonotype. CDR3 residues: CASSRSISGDGNIQYF. The CDR3 DNA reads TGTGCCAGCAGCCGTTCCATCTCAGGGGATGGAAACATTCAGTACTTC. This chain uses TRBV28 with TRBJ2-4; maybe TRBD1 (6 bases). Germline V gene sequence: CDR1 MDHEN, CDR2 SYDVKM. The germline V and J ends were trimmed by 6 bases and 6 bases, with 21 bases remaining between them. The CDR3 runs 16 residues.